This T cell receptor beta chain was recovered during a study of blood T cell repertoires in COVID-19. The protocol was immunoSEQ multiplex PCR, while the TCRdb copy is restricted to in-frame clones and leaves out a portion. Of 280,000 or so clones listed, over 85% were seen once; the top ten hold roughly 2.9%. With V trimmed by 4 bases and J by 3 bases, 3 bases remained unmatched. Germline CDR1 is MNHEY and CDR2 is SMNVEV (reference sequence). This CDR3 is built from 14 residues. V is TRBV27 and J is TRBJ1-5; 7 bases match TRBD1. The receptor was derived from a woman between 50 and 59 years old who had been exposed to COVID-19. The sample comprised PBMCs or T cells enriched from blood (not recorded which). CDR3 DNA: TGTGCCAGCAGTTCTACAGGGGTCAATCAGCCCCAGCATTTT. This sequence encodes CASSSTGVNQPQHF.